These 30 T cell receptor beta chains were sequenced from one sample in a study of blood T cell repertoires in COVID-19. The method was immunoSEQ multiplex PCR; TCRdb's version includes in-frame clones alone and lacks a portion of them. The sample consists of roughly 230,000 clones, approximately 85% of them appearing once. Specimen: peripheral blood. All receptors come from a human donor in a cohort sampled during active COVID-19.

This clone came up once. This chain joins TRBV19 and TRBJ1-5; a weak D match, TRBD1 (5 bases). The CDR3 loop spans 14 amino acids. V shed 2 bases and J shed 7 bases, with 12 bases lying between them. Looked up from germline, CDR1 is LNHDA and CDR2 is SQIVND (reference sequence). The CDR3 nucleotides are TGTGCCAGTAGTATATGGGGGGAAAGGCAGCCCCAGCATTTT. The encoded protein is CASSIWGERQPQHF.

The chain uses TRBV7-2 and TRBJ2-3, with D tentatively TRBD1 (6 bases). The germline V gene encodes CDR1 SGHTA and CDR2 FQGNSA. This CDR3 has 14 amino acids. The V and J ends lost 4 bases and 1 base respectively, with 9 bases between them. Written as DNA, the CDR3 is TGTGCCAGCAGCTGGGGGCGGGGCACAGATACGCAGTATTTT. Translating gives CASSWGRGTDTQYF.

This chain links TRBV19 with TRBJ1-1; D unresolved. The V end lost 7 bases, the J end lost 5 bases, and 8 bases lay between the germline ends. The CDR3 totals 11 residues. The germline gives CDR1 LNHDA, CDR2 SQIVND (reference sequence). The CDR3 here is CASTRETEAFF. As DNA, the CDR3 is TGTGCCAGTACAAGAGAAACTGAAGCTTTCTTT.

The chain is built from TRBV7-2 and TRBJ1-1, with D tentatively TRBD1 (5 bases). The length of the CDR3 is 15 residues. The germline V gene has CDR1 SGHTA and CDR2 FQGNSA. V dropped 3 bases and J dropped 3 bases, with 14 bases sitting between them. CDR3 DNA sequence: TGTGCCAGCAGCTTCGTTGGCAGGGAGGACACTGAAGCTTTCTTT. It translates to CASSFVGREDTEAFF.

CDR3 bases: TGTGCCAGCAGTGATGGTCCACCCTTACGGAGCACTGAAGCTTTCTTT. Protein: CASSDGPPLRSTEAFF. This chain connects TRBV25-1 to TRBJ1-1; D unresolved. The CDR3 length is 16 residues. The germline gives CDR1 MGHDK, CDR2 SYGVNS. The V and J ends lost 3 bases and 4 bases respectively, with 18 bases between them.

V is TRBV4-1 and J is TRBJ1-2; D is perhaps TRBD1 (5 bases). Germline V gene data show CDR1 as MGHRA and CDR2 as YSYEKL. The ends were cut back, 0 bases at V and 7 bases at J, with 12 bases in the middle. The CDR3 consists of 14 residues. CDR3 in amino acids: CASSQDGRGTGYTF. The CDR3 region has the DNA TGCGCCAGCAGCCAAGATGGGAGGGGCACTGGCTACACCTTC.

V usage is TRBV4-3 and J usage is TRBJ1-2; 8 positions match TRBD1. V gave up 5 bases and J gave up 3 bases; unmatched junction bases: 14. CDR3 length equals 17 residues. Germline V gene sequence: CDR1 LGHNA, CDR2 YSLEER. The CDR3 DNA reads TGCGCCAGCAGCGCCTCCTCGGGACAGGAAAGATACTATGGCTACACCTTC. Amino acid sequence: CASSASSGQERYYGYTF.

The rearrangement uses TRBV12-5 and TRBJ2-7, with a tentative D call TRBD2 (7 bases). Germline loops: CDR1 LGHNT, CDR2 FRNRAP. The CDR3 has 12 residues. The V gene lost 5 bases and the J gene lost 5 bases, with 10 bases spanning the gap. The CDR3 region has the DNA TGTGCTAGTGGTAGGGGGGGCAACGAGCAGTACTTC. Translating gives CASGRGGNEQYF.

This chain links TRBV2 with TRBJ2-2, with 7 bases lining up with TRBD2. This CDR3 contains 15 residues. The junction had 11 bases not matched to a gene; V was cut back by 8 bases and J by 5 bases. Germline CDR1 SNHLY, CDR2 FYNNEI. CDR3 region: CASGGVEAATGELFF. DNA for the CDR3: TGTGCCAGCGGGGGGGTCGAGGCAGCGACCGGGGAGCTGTTTTTT.

In DNA form, the CDR3 reads TGTGCCAGCAGTGAGCCACTAGTAAATGAGCAGTTCTTC. Residues: CASSEPLVNEQFF. The V and J genes are TRBV28 and TRBJ2-1; TRBD2 is a possible D gene (5 bases). The germline CDR1 and CDR2 sequences are MDHEN and SYDVKM. V was clipped by 5 bases and J by 7 bases, with 12 bases between them. The CDR3 runs to 13 residues.

V is TRBV15 and J is TRBJ1-4; D perhaps matches TRBD1 (5 bases). The V end lost 4 bases, the J end lost 7 bases, and 25 bases lay between the germline ends. The CDR3 loop spans 18 amino acids. CDR1 and CDR2 (germline): LNHNV, YYDKDF (reference sequence). The CDR3 here is CATSIRGQRRVVSEKLFF. CDR3 in DNA: TGTGCCACCAGCATCCGCGGACAAAGGAGGGTCGTCAGTGAAAAACTGTTTTTT. Complete variable domain (other parts from reference TRBV15 and TRBJ1-4): DAMVIQNPRYQVTQFGKPVTLSCSQTLNHNVMYWYQQKSSQAPKLLFHYYDKDFNNEADTPDNFQSRRPNTSFCFLDIRSPGLGDTAMYLCATSIRGQRRVVSEKLFFGSGTQLSVL.

The chain combines TRBV6-5 with TRBJ1-1; D not resolved. Germline lookup yields CDR1 MNHEY and CDR2 SVGAGI. The CDR3 is made up of 15 amino acids. V was cut by 0 bases and J by 6 bases, with 14 bases left in between. In nucleotides, the CDR3 is TGTGCCAGCAGTTACTCGAGGCTCGGCGAGGCTGAAGCTTTCTTT. Amino acids: CASSYSRLGEAEAFF.

The chain couples TRBV9 to TRBJ1-2; D call uncertain. Deletions cut 0 bases from V and 4 bases from J, with 13 bases between. CDR1 is SGDLS, CDR2 YYNGEE, per germline. This CDR3 has 15 residues. CDR3 in DNA: TGTGCCAGCAGCGTAGTTGAGGTAGCATCCTATGGCTACACCTTC. It codes for CASSVVEVASYGYTF.

This clone was seen many times. The CDR3 protein is CASSPSTNTEAFF. The CDR3 coding sequence is TGTGCCAGCAGCCCAAGTACAAACACTGAAGCTTTCTTT. The V call is TRBV6-2 or TRBV6-3, the J call TRBJ1-1; D not resolved. The germline V gene has CDR1 MNHEY and CDR2 SVGEGT. The CDR3 runs 13 residues. V was pared by 6 bases and J by 2 bases, with 10 bases between.

This clone appeared a single time. The chain uses TRBV7-6 and TRBJ2-5; unclear D gene. CDR3 length: 13 residues. Germline CDR1 is SGHVS and CDR2 is FNYEAQ. V gave up 1 base and J gave up 5 bases, with 8 bases separating them. The CDR3 nucleotides are TGTGCCAGCAGCTTAGGTCTGAGCGAGACCCAGTACTTC. It is translated as CASSLGLSETQYF.

J is TRBJ1-5 and V is TRBV4-1; D gene ambiguous. The V gene lost 2 bases and the J gene lost 4 bases, with 6 bases spanning the gap. Germline assignment: CDR1 MGHRA and CDR2 YSYEKL. There are 13 residues in the CDR3. CDR3 in amino acids: CASSQIVNQPQHF. The DNA of the CDR3 is TGCGCCAGCAGCCAAATAGTAAATCAGCCCCAGCATTTT.

The chain employs TRBV6-5 and TRBJ1-4; possible D gene TRBD1, 6 bases. The germline V gene has CDR1 MNHEY and CDR2 SVGAGI. The CDR3 runs 16 residues. V lost 1 base to trimming and J lost 0 bases, with 9 bases between them. The CDR3 loop is CASSYLSGATNEKLFF. In DNA, the CDR3 is TGTGCCAGCAGTTACTTGTCAGGGGCAACTAATGAAAAACTGTTTTTT.

Comments on this clone: Other DNA sequences in the same sample also yield this CDR3. CDR3 sequence: CASSLDRDQPQHF. The CDR3 DNA follows: TGTGCCAGCAGCTTAGACAGGGATCAGCCCCAGCATTTT. The J gene is TRBJ1-5, the V gene TRBV7-9; perhaps TRBD1 as D (6 bases). V was cut by 1 base and J by 5 bases, with 6 bases left in between. The CDR3 has 13 residues. Germline assignment: CDR1 SEHNR and CDR2 FQNEAQ (reference sequence).

This clone was seen once. The genes are TRBV24-1 and TRBJ2-7; D remains ambiguous. Per the germline V gene, CDR1 is KGHDR and CDR2 is SFDVKD. The CDR3 length is 12 residues. V was pared by 3 bases and J by 3 bases, with 5 bases between. CDR3 nucleotide sequence: TGTGCCACCAGTGATACGAGCTACGAGCAGTACTTC. It translates to CATSDTSYEQYF.

The chain couples TRBV4-3 to TRBJ2-2; D is possibly TRBD2 (6 bases). This CDR3 comprises 18 residues. Trimming removed 1 base from V and 5 bases from J, with 20 bases in between. Germline V gene data show CDR1 as LGHNA and CDR2 as YSLEER. CDR3 loop: CASSQGSSAGWVTGELFF. The CDR3 DNA follows: TGCGCCAGCAGCCAAGGGAGTTCGGCGGGATGGGTAACCGGGGAGCTGTTTTTT.

This sequence joins TRBV6-5 and TRBJ2-7; 9 nucleotides line up with TRBD1. The CDR3 contains 15 residues. V was pared by 6 bases and J by 1 base, with 7 bases of the junction left unmatched. Per germline, CDR1 MNHEY and CDR2 SVGAGI. The CDR3 DNA reads as TGTGCCAGCAGCCAGGGACAGGGCCTATCCTACGAGCAGTACTTC. It is translated as CASSQGQGLSYEQYF.

Note on this clone: Distinct nucleotide sequences in the sample also encode this CDR3. V gene TRBV7-2 combines with J gene TRBJ1-4; 7 nucleotides line up with TRBD1. Germline V gene lookup returns CDR1 SGHTA and CDR2 FQGNSA. V gave up 5 bases and J gave up 4 bases; unmatched junction bases: 4. The CDR3 totals 14 residues. Written as DNA, the CDR3 is TGTGCCAGCAGCCCGGGACAGTATAATGAAAAACTGTTTTTT. It specifies CASSPGQYNEKLFF.

This clone occurred once. The CDR3 region is CATSDFGQSYGYTF. The DNA of the CDR3 is TGTGCCACCAGTGATTTCGGACAGTCCTATGGCTACACCTTC. This rearrangement joins TRBV24-1 to TRBJ1-2, with D possibly being TRBD1 (6 bases). Germline V CDR1 and CDR2: KGHDR, SFDVKD. V was cut by 1 base and J by 4 bases, with 9 bases left in between. The CDR3 has 14 amino acids.

The chain couples TRBV25-1 to TRBJ1-2; 11 nucleotides line up with TRBD1. Germline V gene sequence: CDR1 MGHDK, CDR2 SYGVNS. The V segment lost 6 bases and the J segment 6 bases; nucleotides outside the gene matches: 0. The CDR3 has 12 amino acids. DNA of the CDR3: TGTGCCAGCAGGGACAGGGGGCATGGCTACACCTTC. Amino acid sequence: CASRDRGHGYTF.

CDR3 bases: TGTGCCACCAGCAGAGATGCGGGGATGGGACCCGGGGAGCTGTTTTTT. Amino acid sequence: CATSRDAGMGPGELFF. The rearrangement links TRBV15 to TRBJ2-2; a weak D match, TRBD2 (6 bases). The CDR3 loop spans 16 amino acids. The V end lost 0 bases, the J end lost 6 bases, and 14 bases lay between the germline ends. Per the germline V gene, CDR1 is LNHNV and CDR2 is YYDKDF (reference sequence). Supplemented by reference TRBV15 and TRBJ2-2, the full variable domain reads DAMVIQNPRYQVTQFGKPVTLSCSQTLNHNVMYWYQQKSSQAPKLLFHYYDKDFNNEADTPDNFQSRRPNTSFCFLDIRSPGLGDTAMYLCATSRDAGMGPGELFFGEGSRLTVL.

There are a few counts of this clone. The chain couples TRBV19 to TRBJ1-5, with D uncertain. V was clipped by 5 bases and J by 2 bases, with 16 bases between them. The CDR3 spans 16 residues. Germline V CDR1 and CDR2: LNHDA, SQIVND (reference sequence). CDR3 loop: CASSRRWEGGNQPQHF. Written as DNA, the CDR3 is TGTGCCAGTAGTCGAAGGTGGGAGGGAGGCAATCAGCCCCAGCATTTT.

The chain has TRBV27 and TRBJ2-4; 8 bases align to TRBD2. The CDR3 loop spans 14 amino acids. The junction had 2 bases not matched to a gene; V was cut back by 0 bases and J by 7 bases. The germline V gene encodes CDR1 MNHEY and CDR2 SMNVEV (reference sequence). CDR3 coding DNA: TGTGCCAGCAGTTTATCGACGGGGGGGAACATTCAGTACTTC. Protein: CASSLSTGGNIQYF.

On this clone: Other DNA sequences in this sample translate to the same CDR3. The rearrangement links TRBV6-1 to TRBJ1-2, with 8 positions matching TRBD1. The CDR3 runs to 16 residues. The V gene end was trimmed by 0 bases and the J gene end by 8 bases; junction bases not matched to a gene: 11. Germline CDR1 and CDR2: MNHNS and SASEGT. CDR3 in DNA: TGTGCCAGCAGTGAAGCGGCTAACAGGGGGGTTGGAGGCTACACCTTC. This gives the protein CASSEAANRGVGGYTF.

The CDR3 sequence is CASSLDRSYGYTF. The CDR3 DNA sequence: TGTGCCAGCTCACTTGACAGATCCTATGGCTACACCTTC. This chain uses TRBV18 with TRBJ1-2; the D gene is possibly TRBD1 (5 bases). V dropped 4 bases and J dropped 4 bases, with 10 bases sitting between them. The CDR3 spans 13 residues. Germline CDR1 reads KGHSH; CDR2 reads LQKENI. Variable domain in full (rest from reference TRBV18 and TRBJ1-2): NAGVMQNPRHLVRRRGQEARLRCSPMKGHSHVYWYRQLPEEGLKFMVYLQKENIIDESGMPKERFSAEFPKEGPSILRIQQVVRGDSAAYFCASSLDRSYGYTFGSGTRLTVV.

This clone occurred once. This chain connects TRBV9 to TRBJ2-3; D not resolved. V shed 4 bases and J shed 3 bases, with 15 bases lying between them. Looked up from germline, CDR1 is SGDLS and CDR2 is YYNGEE. CDR3 length: 15 amino acids. CDR3 region: CASSHARGGTDTQYF. CDR3 in DNA: TGTGCCAGCAGCCATGCGAGAGGTGGGACAGATACGCAGTATTTT. The full variable domain, its missing parts supplied by reference TRBV9 and TRBJ2-3, is DSGVTQTPKHLITATGQRVTLRCSPRSGDLSVYWYQQSLDQGLQFLIQYYNGEERAKGNILERFSAQQFPDLHSELNLSSLELGDSALYFCASSHARGGTDTQYFGPGTRLTVL.